The present T cell receptor (beta chain) was sequenced within a study of blood T cells in healthy people across ages. Study in general: For every two T cells, template switching captured about one barcoded beta molecule. The study, taken as a whole, reports: It was the long-lived donors that had more naive CD4+ cells and higher diversity than aged donors. TCR beta diversity was tightly associated with the proportion of naive T cells.

This clonotype was detected a few times. Its antigen is as yet unknown. The donors, all healthy, were Caucasians living in Russia, aged about 6 to 95. For the second PCR, which ran for about 7 to 11 cycles, a sample-barcoded 5' primer and a J-beta primer mix were used. Using its own MiXCR run on the 5' RACE reads, TCRdb lists one record per CDR3 protein. The sample lists fewer than 800,000 distinct CDR3 sequences; around half were seen once. V lost 6 bases and J 2 bases, leaving 14 bases between the germline ends. The germline CDR1 and CDR2 sequences are MDHEN and SYDVKM. The CDR3 totals 14 residues. The sequence derives from a woman aged 55 to 70 in good health. The sequencing input was blood. This sequence joins TRBV28 and TRBJ2-7, with D possibly being TRBD1 or TRBD2 (5 bases each). The CDR3: CASRETGATYEQYF. The CDR3 bases are TGTGCCAGCAGAGAAACCGGGGCCACCTACGAGCAGTACTTC.